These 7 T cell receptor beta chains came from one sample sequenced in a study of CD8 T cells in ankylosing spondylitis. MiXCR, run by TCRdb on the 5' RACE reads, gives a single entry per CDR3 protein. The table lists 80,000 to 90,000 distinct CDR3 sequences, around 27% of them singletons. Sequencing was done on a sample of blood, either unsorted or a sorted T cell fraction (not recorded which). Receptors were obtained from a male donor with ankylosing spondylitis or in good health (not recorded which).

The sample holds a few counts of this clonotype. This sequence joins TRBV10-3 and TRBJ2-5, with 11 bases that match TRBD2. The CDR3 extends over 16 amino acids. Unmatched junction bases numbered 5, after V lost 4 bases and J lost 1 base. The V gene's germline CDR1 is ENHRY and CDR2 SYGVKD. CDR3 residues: CAISARSGGAQETQYF. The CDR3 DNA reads TGTGCCATCAGTGCCCGTAGCGGGGGGGCCCAAGAGACCCAGTACTTC.

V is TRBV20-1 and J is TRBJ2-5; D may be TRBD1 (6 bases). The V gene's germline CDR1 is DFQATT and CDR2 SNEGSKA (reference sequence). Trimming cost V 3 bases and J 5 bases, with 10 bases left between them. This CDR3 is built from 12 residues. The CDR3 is CSASDRGETQYF. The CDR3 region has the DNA TGCAGTGCTAGTGATAGGGGGGAGACCCAGTACTTC.

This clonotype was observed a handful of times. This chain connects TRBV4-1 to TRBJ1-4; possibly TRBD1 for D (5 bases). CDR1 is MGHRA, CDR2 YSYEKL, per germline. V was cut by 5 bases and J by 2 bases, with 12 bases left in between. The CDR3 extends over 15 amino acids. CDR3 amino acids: CASSVQGSTNEKLFF. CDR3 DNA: TGCGCCAGCAGCGTCCAGGGTTCGACTAATGAAAAACTGTTTTTT.

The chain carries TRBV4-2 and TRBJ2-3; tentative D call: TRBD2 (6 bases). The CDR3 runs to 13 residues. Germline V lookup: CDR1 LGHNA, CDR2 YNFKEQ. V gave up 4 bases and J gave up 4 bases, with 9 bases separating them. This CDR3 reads CASSRSGADTQYF. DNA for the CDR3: TGTGCCAGCAGCCGTAGCGGAGCAGATACGCAGTATTTT.

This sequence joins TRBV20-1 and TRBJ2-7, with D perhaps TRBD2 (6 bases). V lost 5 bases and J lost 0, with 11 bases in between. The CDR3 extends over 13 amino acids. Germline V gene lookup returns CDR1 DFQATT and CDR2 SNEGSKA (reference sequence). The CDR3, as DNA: TGCAGTGCTCAAAGCGGGCGCTCCTACGAGCAGTACTTC. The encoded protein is CSAQSGRSYEQYF.

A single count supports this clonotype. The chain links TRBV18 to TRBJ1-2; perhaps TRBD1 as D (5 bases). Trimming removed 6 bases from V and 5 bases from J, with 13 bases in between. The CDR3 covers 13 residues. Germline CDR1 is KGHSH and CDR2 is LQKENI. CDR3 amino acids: CASSRDPNYGYTF. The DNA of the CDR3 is TGTGCCAGCTCGAGGGACCCAAATTATGGCTACACCTTC.

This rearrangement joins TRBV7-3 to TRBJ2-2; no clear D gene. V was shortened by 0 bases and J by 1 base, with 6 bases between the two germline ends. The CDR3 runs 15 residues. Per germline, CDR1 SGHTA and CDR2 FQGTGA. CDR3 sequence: CASSLTSLNTGELFF. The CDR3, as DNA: TGTGCCAGCAGCTTAACCTCATTGAACACCGGGGAGCTGTTTTTT.